Given below is one T cell receptor (beta chain) in context. No antigen is known for it. The data are from a study of Ad26.COV2.S vaccination and SARS-CoV-2 variants. Whole-study context: It was the COV1001 Ad26.COV2.S trial arm that included the donor.

Assay: immunoSEQ multiplex PCR; the TCRdb copy retains only in-frame clones and omits some. The table lists about half a million clones, nearly 90% of them singletons. Findings and limits, study-wide: In vaccinated individuals, spike-specific CD8+ and CD4+ T cell responses reportedly displayed substantial breadth. The TCR-based breadth and depth measures might underestimate overall T cell responses.

Specified treatment: approximately 18 received Ad26.COV2.S at low or high dose, single or two shots; roughly five received placebo; per-sample allocation not given. Each sample was drawn 63 days after the first injection (of vaccine or placebo). Boston hosted the donor, who was an adult aged 18-55 years. Germline lookup yields CDR1 SGHAT and CDR2 FQNNGV. With 4 bases removed from V and 7 bases from J, the gap between germline ends came to 11 bases. CDR3 length equals 13 residues. This material consisted of peripheral blood, taken in a trial of Ad26.COV2.S vaccine versus placebo. J is TRBJ2-1 and V is TRBV11-2; the D gene is possibly TRBD1 (5 bases). The TCR comes from a person between 18 and 65 years old who received the Ad26.COV2.S COVID-19 vaccine or a placebo. The DNA for the CDR3 is TGTGCCAGCAGCTCACAGGCGGAAAATGAGCAGTTCTTC. Translated, it gives CASSSQAENEQFF.